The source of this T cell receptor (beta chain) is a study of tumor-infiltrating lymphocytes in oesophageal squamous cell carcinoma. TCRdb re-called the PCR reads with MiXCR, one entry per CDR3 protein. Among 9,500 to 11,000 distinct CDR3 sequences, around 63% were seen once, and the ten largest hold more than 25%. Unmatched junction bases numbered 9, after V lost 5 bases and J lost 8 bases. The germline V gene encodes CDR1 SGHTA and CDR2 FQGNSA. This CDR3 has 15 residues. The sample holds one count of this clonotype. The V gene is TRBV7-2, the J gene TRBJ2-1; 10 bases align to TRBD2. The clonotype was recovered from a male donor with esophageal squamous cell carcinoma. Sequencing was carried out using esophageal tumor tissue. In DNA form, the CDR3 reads TGTGCCAGCAGCCAGACTAGCGGGCCCATGGATGAGCAGTTCTTC. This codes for CASSQTSGPMDEQFF.